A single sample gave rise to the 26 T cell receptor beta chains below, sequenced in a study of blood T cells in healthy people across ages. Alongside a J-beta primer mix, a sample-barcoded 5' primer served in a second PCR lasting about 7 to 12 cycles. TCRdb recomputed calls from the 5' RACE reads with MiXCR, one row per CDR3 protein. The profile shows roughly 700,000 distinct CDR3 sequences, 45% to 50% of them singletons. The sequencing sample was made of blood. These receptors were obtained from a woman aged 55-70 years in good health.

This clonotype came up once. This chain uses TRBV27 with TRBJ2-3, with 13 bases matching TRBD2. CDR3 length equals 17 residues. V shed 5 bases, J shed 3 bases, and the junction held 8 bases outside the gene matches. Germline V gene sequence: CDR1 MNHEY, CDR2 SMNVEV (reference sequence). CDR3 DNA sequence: TGTGCCAGCAGTCAACCCCAGGGACTAGCGGGAACAGATACGCAGTATTTT. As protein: CASSQPQGLAGTDTQYF.

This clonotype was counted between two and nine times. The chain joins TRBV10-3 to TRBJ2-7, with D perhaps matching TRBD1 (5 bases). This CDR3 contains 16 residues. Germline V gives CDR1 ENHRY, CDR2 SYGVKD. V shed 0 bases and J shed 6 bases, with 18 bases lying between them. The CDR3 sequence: CAISESTLGGQGEQYF. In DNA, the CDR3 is TGTGCCATCAGTGAGTCGACTCTGGGTGGGCAGGGCGAGCAGTACTTC.

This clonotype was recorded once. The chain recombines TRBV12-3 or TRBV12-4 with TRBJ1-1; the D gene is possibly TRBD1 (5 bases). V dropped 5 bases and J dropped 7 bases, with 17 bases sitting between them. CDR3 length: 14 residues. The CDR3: CASSPTGAPLEAFF. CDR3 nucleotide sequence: TGTGCCAGCAGTCCGACTGGGGCGCCTCTTGAAGCTTTCTTT.

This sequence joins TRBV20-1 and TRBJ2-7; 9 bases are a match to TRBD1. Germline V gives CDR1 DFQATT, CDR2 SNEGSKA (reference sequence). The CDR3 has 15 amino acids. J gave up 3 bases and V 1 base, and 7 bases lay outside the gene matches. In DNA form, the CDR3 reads TGCAGTGCTAGAGCTGCAGGACAGGGGTTCTACGAGCAGTACTTC. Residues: CSARAAGQGFYEQYF.

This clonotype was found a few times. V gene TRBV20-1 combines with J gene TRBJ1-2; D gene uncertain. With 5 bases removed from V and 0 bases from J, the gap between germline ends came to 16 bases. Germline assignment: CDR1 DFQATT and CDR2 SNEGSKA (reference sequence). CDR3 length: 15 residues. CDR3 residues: CSAPPEGMANYGYTF. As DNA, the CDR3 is TGCAGTGCTCCCCCCGAGGGCATGGCTAACTATGGCTACACCTTC.

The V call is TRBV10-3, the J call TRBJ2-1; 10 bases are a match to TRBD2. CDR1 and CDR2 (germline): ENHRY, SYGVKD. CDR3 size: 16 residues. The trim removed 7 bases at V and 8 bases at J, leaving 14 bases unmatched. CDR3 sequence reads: CAITNRASGSFDEQFF. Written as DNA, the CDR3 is TGTGCCATCACCAATCGGGCTAGCGGGAGTTTCGATGAGCAGTTCTTC.

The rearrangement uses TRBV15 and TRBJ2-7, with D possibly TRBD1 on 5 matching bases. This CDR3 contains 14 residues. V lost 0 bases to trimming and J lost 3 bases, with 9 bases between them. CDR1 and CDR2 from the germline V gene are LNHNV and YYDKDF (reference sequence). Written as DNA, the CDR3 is TGTGCCACCAGCAGAGACGACAGCAACTACGAGCAGTACTTC. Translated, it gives CATSRDDSNYEQYF.

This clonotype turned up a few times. The CDR3 sequence is CSAPPRDRGQETQYF. CDR3 coding DNA: TGCAGTGCTCCTCCTCGGGACAGGGGCCAAGAGACCCAGTACTTC. The genes are TRBV20-1 and TRBJ2-5; TRBD1 matches 10 bases. The CDR3 extends over 15 amino acids. Germline values: CDR1 DFQATT, CDR2 SNEGSKA (reference sequence). V dropped 5 bases and J dropped 1; count of bases not matched to a gene: 7.

The CDR3 reads CSVGGRGRRYNEQFF. In nucleotides, the CDR3 is TGCAGCGTTGGGGGAAGAGGCAGGAGATACAATGAGCAGTTCTTC. The chain carries TRBV29-1 and TRBJ2-1; D unresolved. CDR3 length: 15 residues. Trimming removed 4 bases at V and 4 bases at J, with 17 bases between. Per the germline V gene, CDR1 is SQVTM and CDR2 is ANQGSEA.

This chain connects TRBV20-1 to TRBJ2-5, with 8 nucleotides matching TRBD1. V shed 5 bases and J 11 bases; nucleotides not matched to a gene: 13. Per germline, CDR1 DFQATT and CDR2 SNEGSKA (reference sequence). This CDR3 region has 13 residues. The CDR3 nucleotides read TGCAGTGCTGGGACGGACAGGGACAATGAGCAGTACTTC. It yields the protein CSAGTDRDNEQYF.

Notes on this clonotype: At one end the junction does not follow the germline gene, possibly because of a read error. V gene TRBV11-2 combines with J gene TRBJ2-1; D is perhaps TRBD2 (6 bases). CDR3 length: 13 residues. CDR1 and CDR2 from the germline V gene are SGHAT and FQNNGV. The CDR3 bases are TGTGCCAGCACAGACGGGGGAGTGAATGAGCGGTTCTTC. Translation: CASTDGGVNERFF.

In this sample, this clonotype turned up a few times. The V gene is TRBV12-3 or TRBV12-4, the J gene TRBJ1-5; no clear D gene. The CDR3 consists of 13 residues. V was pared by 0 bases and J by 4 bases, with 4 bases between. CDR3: CASSLAQNQPQHF. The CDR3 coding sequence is TGTGCCAGCAGTTTAGCCCAGAATCAGCCCCAGCATTTT.

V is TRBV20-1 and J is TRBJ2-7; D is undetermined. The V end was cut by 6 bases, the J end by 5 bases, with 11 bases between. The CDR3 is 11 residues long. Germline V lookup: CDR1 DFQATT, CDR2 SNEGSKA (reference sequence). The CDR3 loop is CSAQPGHEQYF. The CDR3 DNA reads TGCAGTGCCCAGCCGGGCCACGAGCAGTACTTC.

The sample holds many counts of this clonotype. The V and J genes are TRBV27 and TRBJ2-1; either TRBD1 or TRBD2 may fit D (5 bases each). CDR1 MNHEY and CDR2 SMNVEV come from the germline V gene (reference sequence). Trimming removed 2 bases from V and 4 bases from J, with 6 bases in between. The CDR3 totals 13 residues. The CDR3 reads CASSLEGYNEQFF. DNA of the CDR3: TGTGCCAGCAGTTTAGAGGGGTACAATGAGCAGTTCTTC.

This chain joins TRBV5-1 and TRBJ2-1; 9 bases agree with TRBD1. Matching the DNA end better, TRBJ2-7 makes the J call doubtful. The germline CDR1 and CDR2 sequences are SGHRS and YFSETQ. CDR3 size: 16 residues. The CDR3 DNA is TGCGCCAGCAGCTTTCGTACAGGGGGCCTCTACAATGAGCAGTACTTC. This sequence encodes CASSFRTGGLYNEQYF.

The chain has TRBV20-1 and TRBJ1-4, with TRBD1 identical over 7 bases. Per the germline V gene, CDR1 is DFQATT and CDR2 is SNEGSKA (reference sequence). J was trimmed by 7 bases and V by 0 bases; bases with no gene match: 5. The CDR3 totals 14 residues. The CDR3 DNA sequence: TGCAGTGCTAGAGATTTACAGGGGTTTGAAAAACTGTTTTTT. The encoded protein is CSARDLQGFEKLFF.

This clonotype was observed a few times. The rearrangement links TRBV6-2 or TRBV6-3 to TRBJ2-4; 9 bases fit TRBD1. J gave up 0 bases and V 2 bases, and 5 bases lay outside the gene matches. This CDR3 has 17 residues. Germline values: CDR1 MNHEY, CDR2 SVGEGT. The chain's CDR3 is CASSYQTGGQAKNIQYF. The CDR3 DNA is TGTGCCAGCAGTTACCAAACAGGGGGCCAAGCCAAAAACATTCAGTACTTC.

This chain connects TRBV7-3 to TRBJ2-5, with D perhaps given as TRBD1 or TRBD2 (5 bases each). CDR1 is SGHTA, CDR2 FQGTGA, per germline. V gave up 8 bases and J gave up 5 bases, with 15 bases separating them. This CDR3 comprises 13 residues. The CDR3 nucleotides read TGTGCCAGCGGCCGGGGCTCCTCGGAGACCCAGTACTTC. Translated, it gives CASGRGSSETQYF.

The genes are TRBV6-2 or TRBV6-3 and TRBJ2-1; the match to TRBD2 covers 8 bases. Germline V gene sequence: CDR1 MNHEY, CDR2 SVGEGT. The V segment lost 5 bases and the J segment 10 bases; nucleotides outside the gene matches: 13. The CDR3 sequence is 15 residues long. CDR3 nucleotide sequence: TGTGCCAGCAGTCATAGCGGGACCGGGGGCGGCGAGCAGTTCTTC. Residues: CASSHSGTGGGEQFF.

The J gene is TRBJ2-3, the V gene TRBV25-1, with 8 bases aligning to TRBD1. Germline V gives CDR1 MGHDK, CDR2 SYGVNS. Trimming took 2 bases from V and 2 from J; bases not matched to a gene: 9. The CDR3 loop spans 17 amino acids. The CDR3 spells CASSEAGTGTFTDTQYF. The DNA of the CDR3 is TGTGCCAGCAGTGAAGCCGGGACAGGTACCTTCACAGATACGCAGTATTTT.

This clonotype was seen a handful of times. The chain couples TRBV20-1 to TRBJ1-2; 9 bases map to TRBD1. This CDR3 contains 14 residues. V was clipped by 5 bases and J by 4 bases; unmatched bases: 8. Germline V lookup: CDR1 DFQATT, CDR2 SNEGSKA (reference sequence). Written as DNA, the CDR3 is TGCAGTGCTCCCCCGGGACAGGGACCCTATGGCTACACCTTC. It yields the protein CSAPPGQGPYGYTF.

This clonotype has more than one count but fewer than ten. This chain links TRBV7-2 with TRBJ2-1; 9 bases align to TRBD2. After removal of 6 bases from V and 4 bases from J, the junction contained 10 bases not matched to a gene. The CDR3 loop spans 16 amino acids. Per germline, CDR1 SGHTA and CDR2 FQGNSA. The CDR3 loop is CASRPRGGSLYNEQFF. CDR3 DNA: TGTGCCAGCAGGCCGCGGGGGGGGAGTTTGTACAATGAGCAGTTCTTC.

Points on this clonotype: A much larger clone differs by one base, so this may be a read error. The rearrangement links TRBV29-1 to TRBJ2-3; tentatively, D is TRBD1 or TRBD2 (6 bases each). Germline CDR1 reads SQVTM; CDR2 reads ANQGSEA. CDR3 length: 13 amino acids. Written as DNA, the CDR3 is TGCAGCGGGGACACCGGGGGCACAGATACGCGGTATTTT. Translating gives CSGDTGGTDTRYF.

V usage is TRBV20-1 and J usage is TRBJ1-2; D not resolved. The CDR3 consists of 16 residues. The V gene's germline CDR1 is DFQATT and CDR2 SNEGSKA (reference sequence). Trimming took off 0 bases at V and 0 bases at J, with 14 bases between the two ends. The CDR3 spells CSARDRRVTANYGYTF. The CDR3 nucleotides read TGCAGTGCTAGAGACCGGAGAGTGACCGCTAACTATGGCTACACCTTC.

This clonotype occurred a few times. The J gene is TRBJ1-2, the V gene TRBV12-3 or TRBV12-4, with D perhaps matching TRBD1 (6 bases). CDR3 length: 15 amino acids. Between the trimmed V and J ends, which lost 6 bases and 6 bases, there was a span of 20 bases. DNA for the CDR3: TGTGCCAGCAGCCCTCGAAGGGGGGCTTGGGATGGCTACACCTTC. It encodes CASSPRRGAWDGYTF.

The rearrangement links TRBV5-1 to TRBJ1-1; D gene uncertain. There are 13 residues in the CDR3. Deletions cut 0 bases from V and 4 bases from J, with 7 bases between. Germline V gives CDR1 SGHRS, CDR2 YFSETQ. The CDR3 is CASSLGSPTEAFF. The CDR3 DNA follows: TGCGCCAGCAGCTTGGGTAGTCCCACTGAAGCTTTCTTT.